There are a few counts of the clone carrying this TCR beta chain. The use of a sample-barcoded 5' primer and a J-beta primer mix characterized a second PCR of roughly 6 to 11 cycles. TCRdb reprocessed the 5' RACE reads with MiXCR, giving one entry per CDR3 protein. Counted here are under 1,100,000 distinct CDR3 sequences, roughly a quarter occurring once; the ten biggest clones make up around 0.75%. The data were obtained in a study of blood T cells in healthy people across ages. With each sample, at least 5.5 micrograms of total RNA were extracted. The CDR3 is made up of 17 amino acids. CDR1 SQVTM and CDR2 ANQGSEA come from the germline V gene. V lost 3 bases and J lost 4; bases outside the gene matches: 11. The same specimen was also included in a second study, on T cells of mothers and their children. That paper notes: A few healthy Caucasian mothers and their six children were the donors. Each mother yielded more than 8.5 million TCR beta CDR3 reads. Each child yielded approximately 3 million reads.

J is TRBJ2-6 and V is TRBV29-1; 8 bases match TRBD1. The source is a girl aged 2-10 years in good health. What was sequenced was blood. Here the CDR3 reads CSVDPGQGARGANVLTF. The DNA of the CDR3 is TGCAGCGTTGATCCCGGACAGGGCGCACGGGGGGCCAACGTCCTGACTTTC.